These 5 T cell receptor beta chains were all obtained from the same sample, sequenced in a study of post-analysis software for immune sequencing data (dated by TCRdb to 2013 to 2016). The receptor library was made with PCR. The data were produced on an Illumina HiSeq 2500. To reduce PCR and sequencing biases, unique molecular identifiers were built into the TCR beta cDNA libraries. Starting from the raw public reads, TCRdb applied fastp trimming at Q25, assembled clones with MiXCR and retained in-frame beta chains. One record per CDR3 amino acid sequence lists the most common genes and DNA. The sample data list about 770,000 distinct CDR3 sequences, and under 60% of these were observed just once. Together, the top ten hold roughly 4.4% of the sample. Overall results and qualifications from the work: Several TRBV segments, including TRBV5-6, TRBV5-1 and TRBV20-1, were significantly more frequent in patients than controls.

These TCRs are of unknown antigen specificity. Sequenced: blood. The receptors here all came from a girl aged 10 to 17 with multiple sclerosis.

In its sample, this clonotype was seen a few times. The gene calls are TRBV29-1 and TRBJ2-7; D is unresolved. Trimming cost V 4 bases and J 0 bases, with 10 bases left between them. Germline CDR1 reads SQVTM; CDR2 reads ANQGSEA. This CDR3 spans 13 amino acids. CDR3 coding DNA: TGCAGCGTTGGACCTACTGCCTCCTACGAGCAGTACTTC. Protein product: CSVGPTASYEQYF.

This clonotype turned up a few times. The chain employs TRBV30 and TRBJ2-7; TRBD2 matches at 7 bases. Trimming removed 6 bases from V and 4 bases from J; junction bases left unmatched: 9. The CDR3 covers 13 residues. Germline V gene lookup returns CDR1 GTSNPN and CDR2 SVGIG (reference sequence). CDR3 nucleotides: TGTGCCTGTGGCGGGGAGGGGTTATACGAGCAGTACTTC. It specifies CACGGEGLYEQYF.

CDR3 in DNA: TGTGCCAGCAGGCAGAATGGGCGGAACTCGGTCCACGAGCAGTACTTC. Protein product: CASRQNGRNSVHEQYF. The chain links TRBV27 to TRBJ2-4; D call uncertain. The better agreement between TRBJ2-7 and the DNA end casts doubt on the J call. Germline V gene sequence: CDR1 MNHEY, CDR2 SMNVEV (reference sequence). CDR3 size: 16 residues.

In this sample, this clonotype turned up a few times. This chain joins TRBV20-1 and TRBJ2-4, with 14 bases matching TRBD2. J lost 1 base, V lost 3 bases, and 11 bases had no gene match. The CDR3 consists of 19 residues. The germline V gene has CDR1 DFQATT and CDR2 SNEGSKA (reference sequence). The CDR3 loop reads CSARKPGLAGVGAKNIQYF. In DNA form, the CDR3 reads TGCAGTGCTAGGAAACCGGGACTAGCGGGAGTGGGCGCCAAAAACATTCAGTACTTC.

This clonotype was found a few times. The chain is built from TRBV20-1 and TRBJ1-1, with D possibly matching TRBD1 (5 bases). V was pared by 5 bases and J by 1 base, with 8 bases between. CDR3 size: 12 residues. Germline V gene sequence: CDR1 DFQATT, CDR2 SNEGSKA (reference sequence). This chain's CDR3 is CSAPQGNTEAFF. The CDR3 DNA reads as TGCAGTGCTCCCCAGGGGAACACTGAAGCTTTCTTT.